Described below is a single T cell receptor beta chain sequence and its context. The authors' processing: Counts of nucleated cells, estimated from reference gene primer amplification, were obtained. The data were produced by immunoSEQ multiplex PCR, yet TCRdb's version contains in-frame clones alone and is incomplete. Clone size and the V and J calls come from that table; the DNA yielded D and trimming. The repertoire holds 70,000 to 100,000 clones, around 88% seen once, with roughly 8.1% in the top ten. The data originate from a study of blood T cell repertoires in COVID-19. For the study at large: Whether acute or convalescent, the COVID-19 samples came from the United States, Italy and Spain. Sample material is recorded as cDNA or gDNA derived from T cells, B-cell-depleted T cells, or PBMCs.

Germline V lookup: CDR1 MRHNA, CDR2 SNTAGT. The CDR3 loop spans 16 amino acids. Trimming removed 6 bases from V and 6 bases from J; junction bases left unmatched: 11. The source material was peripheral blood. The V gene is TRBV6-4, the J gene TRBJ2-1; 10 nucleotides match TRBD2. This receptor was identified in a woman aged 65 to 85 with acute or convalescent COVID-19. CDR3 loop: CASRLSGGNLFNEQFF. The CDR3 DNA sequence: TGTGCCAGCAGGCTTAGCGGGGGGAACTTGTTCAATGAGCAGTTCTTC.